This is a list of T cell receptor beta chains from one sample in a study of cytomegalovirus exposure and HLA in healthy donors. This table comes from immunoSEQ multiplex PCR, and its TCRdb copy is limited to in-frame clones, with some not included. The data contain about 140,000 clones, approximately 80% of them seen just once; the ten biggest clones take up less than 2%. The sequenced material came from PBMCs. The origin of the receptors is a woman aged 40 to 55 in good health and CMV-seronegative. The conserved cysteine and the conserved F or W are not part of the CDR3 here. Fields, in order: J gene, clone size, V gene, CDR3 protein. Not every row has a clone size; where given, it reads once, few, many or a size class.

TRBJ1-5,-,TRBV7-2,ASSRPGTGAINSNQPQH
TRBJ2-7,-,TRBV2,ASSAGLAGEGYEQY
TRBJ2-6,-,TRBV29-1,SVGRAGANVLT
TRBJ2-3,-,TRBV10-3,AIGGEGLADTQY
TRBJ2-7,few,TRBV10-2,ASTSGTTYEQY
TRBJ2-1,-,TRBV10-3,ATGQGLDNEQF
TRBJ2-1,-,TRBV7-9,ASTQTSGQRGEQF
TRBJ2-3,-,TRBV6-5,ASSYSSSTDTQY
TRBJ2-7,-,TRBV4-2,ASSQGTASYEQY
TRBJ1-1,-,TRBV5-1,ASRSNRGVGNTEAF
TRBJ1-5,-,TRBV6-5,ASSKVQGAHQPQH
-,-,TRBV5-1,ASSFMDRGEQY
TRBJ2-7,once,TRBV4-3,ASSQESKSYEQY
TRBJ1-2,-,TRBV7-2,ASSLATAWTEGGYT
TRBJ2-3,-,TRBV4-2,ASGEGGILTDTQY
TRBJ1-4,-,TRBV29-1,SVESSGGEKLF
TRBJ2-1,-,TRBV5-1,ASSLEGGRYNEQF
TRBJ1-4,-,TRBV6-1,ASGYSFATNEKLF
TRBJ2-1,-,TRBV2,ASSERQGVINEQF
TRBJ1-1,-,TRBV5-1,ASSLGTGGAAYEAF
TRBJ1-4,-,TRBV30,AWSGGTGEGTNEKLF
TRBJ2-1,-,TRBV4-3,ASSQFFADYNEQF
TRBJ1-6,-,TRBV7-2,ASSLVGRFDSPLH
TRBJ1-6,-,TRBV6-1,ASDQTAYNSPLH
TRBJ2-7,-,TRBV21-1,ASSQRGLAGEYEQY
TRBJ1-1,-,TRBV29-1,SVGQMNTEAF
TRBJ2-7,-,TRBV19,ASRNSYSYEQY
TRBJ2-5,-,TRBV7-6,ASSLEGQDLATQY
TRBJ1-3,-,TRBV2,ASSEPGSEGNTIY
TRBJ2-1,-,TRBV4-1,ASSPRWLSSYNEQF
TRBJ2-7,-,TRBV28,ASSGAGPVEQY
TRBJ2-7,few,TRBV14,ASSPNLGLAGAYEQY
TRBJ1-1,-,TRBV11-3,ASSTGQGGTTEAF